This TCR beta chain was identified in a study of CD8 T cells in ankylosing spondylitis. Study-level findings and limits: Made up of eight highly homologous variants, a TCR beta motif appeared characteristic of ankylosing spondylitis blood.

This clonotype came up many times. Its antigen is currently unknown. MiXCR was run by TCRdb on the 5' RACE reads, yielding one entry per CDR3 protein. The sample holds 200,000 to 250,000 distinct CDR3 sequences, approximately 7.3% seen once. Sample: blood, either unsorted or a sorted T cell fraction (not recorded which). The origin of this receptor is a male donor with ankylosing spondylitis.

In DNA, the CDR3 is TGTGCCAGCAGTGCCGGGACAGGCGGTTGGGAGCAGTACTTC. Protein: CASSAGTGGWEQYF. The chain recombines TRBV27 with TRBJ2-7, with 8 nucleotides matching TRBD1. V lost 5 bases to trimming and J lost 7 bases; unmatched junction nucleotides: 10. CDR1 and CDR2 (germline): MNHEY, SMNVEV (reference sequence). CDR3 length equals 14 residues.